This T cell receptor (beta chain) comes out of a study of blood T cell repertoires in COVID-19. Across the whole study: The origin of the acute and convalescent COVID-19 samples was the United States, Italy and Spain. T cells, B-cell-depleted T cells, or PBMCs provided the cDNA or gDNA that served as material.

This clone was counted only a few times. Original data processing: The authors estimated nucleated cell counts from reference gene primer amplification. Here immunoSEQ multiplex PCR was the method, and the copy in TCRdb shows in-frame clones only, minus some. D and trimming come from the DNA, and the V and J calls and clone size come from that table. The sample lists 52,000 or so clones, more than 75% seen once, with around 20% in the top ten. Trimming took 5 bases from V and 1 from J, leaving 8 bases between them. This CDR3 is 13 amino acids long. CDR1 is MNHEY and CDR2 is SMNVEV in the germline V gene (reference sequence).

The TCR comes from a man aged 50 to 59 with active or convalescent COVID-19. This sequence joins TRBV27 and TRBJ1-1; D gene uncertain. What was sequenced was peripheral blood. The CDR3 nucleotides are TGTGCCAGCAGTCCCCGGAGGAACACTGAAGCTTTCTTT. It is translated as CASSPRRNTEAFF.